The 30 T cell receptor beta chains below were found in one sample sequenced in a study of graft-versus-host responses after intestinal transplantation. The table came from immunoSEQ multiplex PCR; TCRdb's copy has only in-frame clones and leaves some out. This table holds roughly 27,000 clones, around 80% found once. Intraepithelial and lamina propria lymphocytes were isolated from graft specimens. The input for sequencing was ileum tissue, taken 98 days after intestinal transplantation. These receptors were collected from a human patient who received an intestinal transplant, so some T cells may come from the graft donor.

This chain links TRBV4-1 with TRBJ1-4; 7 bases are shared with TRBD1. V dropped 1 base and J dropped 0; count of bases not matched to a gene: 8. Germline CDR1 and CDR2: MGHRA and YSYEKL. The CDR3 has 18 amino acids. The CDR3 nucleotides read TGCGCCAGCAGCCAAGTCGAACAGGGGTGGGCAACTAATGAAAAACTGTTTTTT. This encodes CASSQVEQGWATNEKLFF.

The rearrangement joins TRBV18 to TRBJ2-5, with D perhaps TRBD2 (5 bases). Per germline, CDR1 KGHSH and CDR2 LQKENI. V was shortened by 3 bases and J by 1 base, with 9 bases between the two germline ends. CDR3 length: 14 amino acids. Here the CDR3 DNA reads TGTGCCAGCTCACCGAGGACTCGCCAAGAGACCCAGTACTTC. Translation: CASSPRTRQETQYF.

This clone has more than one count but fewer than ten. The chain joins TRBV4-3 to TRBJ1-5; the D gene is possibly TRBD1 (6 bases). V was pared by 2 bases and J by 9 bases, with 11 bases between. CDR3 size: 13 residues. The V gene's germline CDR1 is LGHNA and CDR2 YSLEER. CDR3 protein: CASSQLDSRPQHF. The CDR3 nucleotides are TGCGCCAGCAGCCAATTGGACAGCCGGCCCCAGCATTTT.

The V call is TRBV9, the J call TRBJ1-1; D not resolved. Germline V gives CDR1 SGDLS, CDR2 YYNGEE. The CDR3 totals 13 residues. The V end was cut by 2 bases, the J end by 0 bases, with 5 bases between. CDR3: CASSVVVNTEAFF. DNA for the CDR3: TGTGCCAGCAGCGTCGTGGTGAACACTGAAGCTTTCTTT.

This rearrangement joins TRBV13 to TRBJ2-7; tentatively, D is TRBD2 (5 bases). Between the trimmed V and J ends, which lost 4 bases and 1 base, there was a span of 11 bases. The germline gives CDR1 PRHDT, CDR2 FYEKMQ (reference sequence). The CDR3 contains 14 residues. Here the CDR3 reads CASSSSRASYEQYF. The CDR3 coding sequence is TGTGCCAGCAGCTCTAGCCGAGCGTCCTACGAGCAGTACTTC.

The chain carries TRBV4-2 and TRBJ1-1, with D tentatively TRBD1 (5 bases). V dropped 0 bases and J dropped 0 bases, with 8 bases sitting between them. Germline CDR1 is LGHNA and CDR2 is YNFKEQ. The CDR3 is 15 amino acids. CDR3 DNA sequence: TGTGCCAGCAGCCAAGATCGACAGCTGAACACTGAAGCTTTCTTT. Translation: CASSQDRQLNTEAFF.

The CDR3: CASSLGQEQYF. The DNA for the CDR3 is TGTGCCAGCAGTTTGGGACAAGAGCAGTACTTC. The V call is TRBV28, the J call TRBJ2-7; D is possibly TRBD1 (6 bases). Trimming removed 3 bases at V and 7 bases at J, with 7 bases between. Germline V gene data show CDR1 as MDHEN and CDR2 as SYDVKM. This CDR3 has 11 residues.

The chain links TRBV2 to TRBJ1-5; D possibly corresponds to TRBD1 (6 bases). V was shortened by 4 bases and J by 3 bases, with 7 bases between the two germline ends. CDR1 is SNHLY and CDR2 is FYNNEI in the germline V gene. The CDR3 contains 13 residues. The CDR3 spells CASSGTANQPQHF. The CDR3 bases are TGTGCCAGCAGTGGGACAGCCAATCAGCCCCAGCATTTT.

V usage is TRBV30 and J usage is TRBJ2-7, with D unresolved. This CDR3 region has 11 residues. Trimming left V 2 bases short and J 7 bases short, with 9 bases between. CDR1 and CDR2 from the germline V gene are GTSNPN and SVGIG (reference sequence). The CDR3 is CAWSQAGEQYF. The CDR3 DNA follows: TGTGCCTGGAGTCAGGCCGGAGAGCAGTACTTC. Full variable domain (outside the CDR3, taken from reference TRBV30 and TRBJ2-7): SQTIHQWPATLVQPVGSPLSLECTVEGTSNPNLYWYRQAAGRGLQLLFYSVGIGQISSEVPQNLSASRPQDRQFILSSKKLLLSDSGFYLCAWSQAGEQYFGPGTRLTVT.

The chain carries TRBV28 and TRBJ1-5; D perhaps matches TRBD1 (6 bases). The V and J ends lost 5 bases and 4 bases respectively, with 18 bases between them. The CDR3 contains 16 residues. Looked up from germline, CDR1 is MDHEN and CDR2 is SYDVKM. In DNA, the CDR3 is TGTGCCAGCAGTCATCACAGGGCCCGGTGGAATCAGCCCCAGCATTTT. Translating gives CASSHHRARWNQPQHF.

This clone appeared a single time. The rearrangement uses TRBV9 and TRBJ1-1; D possibly corresponds to TRBD1 (6 bases). Deletions cut 4 bases from V and 4 bases from J, with 14 bases between. The germline CDR1 and CDR2 sequences are SGDLS and YYNGEE. The CDR3 totals 14 residues. This chain's CDR3 is CASSPRGLGTEAFF. The DNA for the CDR3 is TGTGCCAGCAGCCCCCGGGGGCTCGGCACTGAAGCTTTCTTT.

V is TRBV19 and J is TRBJ2-7, with TRBD2 matching over 10 bases. CDR3 length: 18 residues. V was clipped by 2 bases and J by 3 bases; unmatched bases: 13. Germline CDR1 is LNHDA and CDR2 is SQIVND (reference sequence). The CDR3 DNA reads TGTGCCAGTAGTATAAGTATGGAACGGACTAGCGGCTTCTACGAGCAGTACTTC. The encoded protein is CASSISMERTSGFYEQYF.

This clone was counted a single time. J is TRBJ2-7 and V is TRBV4-1; D ambiguous. The length of the CDR3 is 14 residues. Trimming took off 0 bases at V and 4 bases at J, with 10 bases between the two ends. The germline V gene encodes CDR1 MGHRA and CDR2 YSYEKL. CDR3 nucleotides: TGCGCCAGCAGCCAAGACGCCAGCCAATACGAGCAGTACTTC. Translated, it gives CASSQDASQYEQYF.

This chain links TRBV29-1 with TRBJ1-2; D perhaps matches TRBD1 (5 bases). Germline V gene sequence: CDR1 SQVTM, CDR2 ANQGSEA. The V end was cut by 2 bases, the J end by 2 bases, with 9 bases between. The CDR3 length is 13 residues. The CDR3 coding sequence is TGCAGCGTTGAAACGGGGGAGAACTATGGCTACACCTTC. This translates into CSVETGENYGYTF. Together with reference TRBV29-1 and TRBJ1-2, the CDR3 gives the full variable domain: SAVISQKPSRDICQRGTSLTIQCQVDSQVTMMFWYRQQPGQSLTLIATANQGSEATYESGFVIDKFPISRPNLTFSTLTVSNMSPEDSSIYLCSVETGENYGYTFGSGTRLTVV.

A single count supports this clone. This sequence joins TRBV25-1 and TRBJ2-7; tentatively, D is TRBD1 (5 bases). Germline V gives CDR1 MGHDK, CDR2 SYGVNS. The V gene lost 6 bases and the J gene lost 1 base, with 7 bases spanning the gap. CDR3 length: 12 amino acids. Here the CDR3 reads CASRPGSYEQYF. CDR3 DNA sequence: TGTGCCAGCAGACCAGGGTCCTACGAGCAGTACTTC.

This chain links TRBV30 with TRBJ1-1; D is uncertain. The germline gives CDR1 GTSNPN, CDR2 SVGIG (reference sequence). The CDR3 consists of 16 residues. Trimming took 0 bases from V and 6 from J, leaving 20 bases between them. For the CDR3, the DNA is TGTGCCTGGAGTGTACGAATCTCACTGGAGATGGCTGAAGCTTTCTTT. It yields the protein CAWSVRISLEMAEAFF. The whole variable domain, filled in from reference TRBV30 and TRBJ1-1, reads SQTIHQWPATLVQPVGSPLSLECTVEGTSNPNLYWYRQAAGRGLQLLFYSVGIGQISSEVPQNLSASRPQDRQFILSSKKLLLSDSGFYLCAWSVRISLEMAEAFFGQGTRLTVV.

Comment on this clone: The sample holds other DNA sequences that translate to the same CDR3. The rearrangement links TRBV27 to TRBJ2-3; 8 bases are shared with TRBD2. This CDR3 region has 18 residues. Trimming took 6 bases from V and 0 from J; bases not matched to a gene: 14. Germline V gene sequence: CDR1 MNHEY, CDR2 SMNVEV (reference sequence). CDR3 sequence reads: CASRVMAGGLRSTDTQYF. In DNA form, the CDR3 reads TGTGCCAGCAGGGTCATGGCGGGGGGCCTAAGGAGCACAGATACGCAGTATTTT.

V and J are TRBV7-3 and TRBJ2-3; tentatively, D is TRBD2 (7 bases). The germline V and J ends were trimmed by 0 bases and 6 bases, with 19 bases remaining between them. Looked up from germline, CDR1 is SGHTA and CDR2 is FQGTGA. The CDR3 spans 17 residues. The CDR3 region is CASSLTGRTGGLDTQYF. The CDR3, as DNA: TGTGCCAGCAGCTTAACGGGCAGGACCGGGGGGCTCGATACGCAGTATTTT.

The chain uses TRBV28 and TRBJ2-2, with TRBD2 matching over 8 bases. The length of the CDR3 is 15 residues. Per the germline V gene, CDR1 is MDHEN and CDR2 is SYDVKM. The junction had 9 bases not matched to a gene; V was cut back by 6 bases and J by 6 bases. The CDR3 bases are TGTGCCAGCAGCCTGACTAGCGTGTGGGCCGGGGAGCTGTTTTTT. Its translation is CASSLTSVWAGELFF.

This CDR3 reads CASSLQGGSTDTQYF. Written as DNA, the CDR3 is TGTGCCAGCAGCTTACAAGGGGGTAGCACAGATACGCAGTATTTT. The rearrangement links TRBV7-9 to TRBJ2-3; tentative D call: TRBD1 (6 bases). This CDR3 spans 15 amino acids. Deletions cut 2 bases from V and 0 bases from J, with 9 bases between. Germline CDR1 reads SEHNR; CDR2 reads FQNEAQ (reference sequence).

The chain joins TRBV7-2 to TRBJ2-1; a possible D gene is TRBD1 (6 bases). CDR1 is SGHTA, CDR2 FQGNSA, per germline. V lost 5 bases to trimming and J lost 7 bases, with 9 bases between them. The CDR3 is made up of 12 amino acids. The CDR3 DNA reads TGTGCCAGCAGCCCGGACAGAAATGAGCAGTTCTTC. This translates into CASSPDRNEQFF. Full variable domain (missing parts from reference TRBV7-2 and TRBJ2-1): GAGVSQSPSNKVTEKGKDVELRCDPISGHTALYWYRQSLGQGLEFLIYFQGNSAPDKSGLPSDRFSAERTGGSVSTLTIQRTQQEDSAVYLCASSPDRNEQFFGPGTRLTVL.

This clone came up a few times. The chain uses TRBV9 and TRBJ1-5; D not certain. Deletions cut 0 bases from V and 3 bases from J, with 7 bases between. This CDR3 spans 14 amino acids. CDR1 and CDR2 from the germline V gene are SGDLS and YYNGEE. The CDR3 DNA reads TGTGCCAGCAGCGTAGTGGGGTTCAATCAGCCCCAGCATTTT. It specifies CASSVVGFNQPQHF.

This sequence joins TRBV9 and TRBJ2-2; D gene unclear. Germline V gene data show CDR1 as SGDLS and CDR2 as YYNGEE. The V and J ends lost 0 bases and 0 bases respectively, with 12 bases between them. The CDR3 loop spans 17 amino acids. The CDR3 sequence: CASSVAGHSANTGELFF. CDR3 nucleotide sequence: TGTGCCAGCAGCGTAGCCGGGCACAGCGCGAACACCGGGGAGCTGTTTTTT.

J is TRBJ2-3 and V is TRBV5-1; no definite D call. V lost 0 bases and J lost 6, with 11 bases in between. This CDR3 is built from 14 residues. Germline V CDR1 and CDR2: SGHRS, YFSETQ. The CDR3 DNA sequence: TGCGCCAGCAGCTTGGAGTCAGCCCTCGATACGCAGTATTTT. Translation gives CASSLESALDTQYF.

This chain connects TRBV7-9 to TRBJ2-5, with unresolved D. Germline loops: CDR1 SEHNR, CDR2 FQNEAQ (reference sequence). Trimming shortened V by 5 bases and J by 2 bases, and 6 bases separated the two germline ends. The CDR3 consists of 12 residues. CDR3 nucleotide sequence: TGTGCCAGCAGCCCTGAACAAGAGACCCAGTACTTC. Residues: CASSPEQETQYF.

The rearrangement links TRBV4-1 to TRBJ1-4; no firm D call. The CDR3 totals 16 residues. Deletions cut 4 bases from V and 0 bases from J, with 12 bases between. CDR1 and CDR2 (germline): MGHRA, YSYEKL. The CDR3 DNA reads TGCGCCAGCAGCCGGAATATGGTCTCAACTAATGAAAAACTGTTTTTT. Translating gives CASSRNMVSTNEKLFF.

The rearrangement links TRBV20-1 to TRBJ1-2; no reliable D call. The V and J ends lost 5 bases and 5 bases respectively, with 9 bases between them. This CDR3 comprises 11 residues. Germline V CDR1 and CDR2: DFQATT, SNEGSKA (reference sequence). This chain's CDR3 is CSAQRTYGYTF. As DNA, the CDR3 is TGCAGTGCTCAAAGGACGTATGGCTACACCTTC.

A few counts support this clone. This rearrangement joins TRBV6-5 to TRBJ1-1, with D unclear. Deletions cut 0 bases from V and 6 bases from J, with 14 bases between. Germline V gene sequence: CDR1 MNHEY, CDR2 SVGAGI. The CDR3 contains 15 residues. As DNA, the CDR3 is TGTGCCAGCAGTTACTCAGGCCCGTGGAGTTCTGAAGCTTTCTTT. Encoded protein: CASSYSGPWSSEAFF.

CDR3 nucleotides: TGCGCCAGCAGCTTGGCCACAGGGGTTCCTGAAGCTTTCTTT. Translated: CASSLATGVPEAFF. This chain uses TRBV5-1 with TRBJ1-1; 7 bases map to TRBD1. The CDR3 is 14 amino acids. V lost 0 bases, J lost 6 bases, and 5 bases stayed unmatched. Germline V gene sequence: CDR1 SGHRS, CDR2 YFSETQ.

V is TRBV6-6 and J is TRBJ2-5, with D possibly being TRBD2 (5 bases). The V gene lost 6 bases and the J gene lost 3 bases, with 11 bases spanning the gap. Germline V CDR1 and CDR2: MNHNY, SVGAGI (reference sequence). The CDR3 has 13 residues. The CDR3 DNA follows: TGTGCCAGCAGGCGTCTAGCCGAAGAGACCCAGTACTTC. It is translated as CASRRLAEETQYF.